This TCR beta chain derives from a study of T cells after yellow fever vaccination. About the research overall: The fractions with low cell numbers were processed using SMART-Seq v4 Ultra Low Input. Study conclusions and caveats: Overall, a small share of clonotypes was seen in both CD4 and CD8 compartments.

The CDR3 extends over 16 amino acids. Germline V gene data show CDR1 as LNHDA and CDR2 as SQIVND (reference sequence). V was pared by 6 bases and J by 0 bases, with 15 bases between. This clonotype showed up just a few times. The antigen remains undetermined. Each CDR3 protein is one row after TCRdb ran MiXCR on the 5' RACE reads. The sample consists of approximately 600,000 distinct CDR3 sequences, 10% to 15% of them appearing once. This chain connects TRBV19 to TRBJ2-1, with D tentatively TRBD1 (6 bases). The sequence came from a man aged 25 to 40 who received the YFV17D yellow fever vaccine. Specimen: PBMCs, collected on the day of the yellow fever booster vaccination. The CDR3 DNA is TGTGCCAGTAGCCAACAGGGAATGAGCTCCTACAATGAGCAGTTCTTC. This codes for CASSQQGMSSYNEQFF.